This T cell receptor beta chain was obtained from a study of identical twins. Study-level findings and limits: Excess sharing by twins proved weaker in beta out-of-frame sequences.

This clonotype turned up a few times. Its antigen is not known. A universal primer site came from template switching; cDNA carried unique molecular identifiers. In TCRdb, the 5' RACE reads were re-called with MiXCR into one record per CDR3 protein. Of more than 400,000 distinct CDR3 sequences in the sample, roughly 15% were seen once. This CDR3 comprises 15 residues. Germline V gene data show CDR1 as DFQATT and CDR2 as SNEGSKA (reference sequence). Trimming cost V 6 bases and J 3 bases; bases outside gene matches: 10. The same sample was also studied in work on yellow fever vaccine responses in identical twins. That work states: Twins reportedly had a vaccine T cell response that seemed partly convergent, partly personalized.

The chain is built from TRBV20-1 and TRBJ2-3; 9 nucleotides agree with TRBD2. The source material was CD4+ T cells sorted from blood. The source of this sequence is a young woman in good health. The CDR3 region has the DNA TGCAGTGCCCAAACCGGGACTAGCATAACAGATACGCAGTATTTT. Protein sequence: CSAQTGTSITDTQYF.